These 17 T cell receptor beta chains originate from one sample sequenced in a study of OX40 agonist ivuxolimab in advanced cancers. Clones were read by immunoSEQ multiplex PCR, and TCRdb kept only the in-frame ones, dropping some. The sample lists some 77,000 clones, approximately 85% seen once, with 2% to 2.5% in the top ten. The source material was CD4+ or CD8+ T cells sorted from blood, sampled in a trial of the OX40 agonist ivuxolimab. The receptor source for this set is an adult with an advanced solid tumor such as melanoma, head and neck, liver or kidney cancer.

This chain links TRBV18 with TRBJ1-4; 7 bases fit TRBD1. The V segment lost 6 bases and the J segment 7 bases; nucleotides outside the gene matches: 8. CDR3 length: 14 amino acids. Germline CDR1 is KGHSH and CDR2 is LQKENI. CDR3 in DNA: TGTGCCAGCTCCCCTGGGACAGTAGGTGAAAAACTGTTTTTT. This encodes CASSPGTVGEKLFF.

This chain uses TRBV5-1 with TRBJ1-2, with no clear D. V shed 0 bases and J shed 6 bases, with 12 bases lying between them. This CDR3 is built from 14 residues. Germline V lookup: CDR1 SGHRS, CDR2 YFSETQ. The CDR3 bases are TGCGCCAGCAGCTTGGCACAAGGGCAGGATGGCTACACCTTC. Encoded protein: CASSLAQGQDGYTF.

The J gene is TRBJ2-7, the V gene TRBV7-3; TRBD1 aligns across 8 bases. V was pared by 1 base and J by 6 bases, with 11 bases of the junction left unmatched. Per germline, CDR1 SGHTA and CDR2 FQGTGA. The CDR3 covers 16 residues. The CDR3, as DNA: TGTGCCAGCAGCTTAAAAAGGACAGGGAATCGGGGCGAGCAGTACTTC. This translates into CASSLKRTGNRGEQYF.

V and J are TRBV29-1 and TRBJ2-1, with 12 bases fitting TRBD2. After removal of 7 bases from V and 9 bases from J, the junction contained 7 bases not matched to a gene. This CDR3 contains 13 residues. Per the germline V gene, CDR1 is SQVTM and CDR2 is ANQGSEA. CDR3 coding DNA: TGCAGCGATAGACTAGCGGGGGCGTCTGAGCAGTTCTTC. This translates into CSDRLAGASEQFF.

This sequence joins TRBV29-1 and TRBJ1-2, with 7 bases aligning to TRBD1. Germline V gene data show CDR1 as SQVTM and CDR2 as ANQGSEA. Trimming took 3 bases from V and 8 from J; bases not matched to a gene: 6. There are 12 residues in the CDR3. For the CDR3, the DNA is TGCAGCGTTGACACAGGGGTGGGCGGCTACACCTTC. Translating gives CSVDTGVGGYTF.

V usage is TRBV18 and J usage is TRBJ2-2, with 8 bases aligning to TRBD2. V shed 6 bases, J shed 4 bases, and the junction held 7 bases outside the gene matches. There are 15 residues in the CDR3. Germline V gene data show CDR1 as KGHSH and CDR2 as LQKENI. The CDR3 nucleotides are TGTGCCAGCTCGAGACTAGCGACAGGCACCGGGGAGCTGTTTTTT. Its protein is CASSRLATGTGELFF.

The V gene is TRBV5-4, the J gene TRBJ2-5; D perhaps matches TRBD1 (7 bases). Germline V gene sequence: CDR1 SGHNT, CDR2 YYREEE (reference sequence). V lost 3 bases and J 4 bases, leaving 16 bases between the germline ends. The length of the CDR3 is 15 residues. CDR3 in DNA: TGTGCCAGCAGCTCCGGGATTCAGGGGGGAGAGACCCAGTACTTC. Its translation: CASSSGIQGGETQYF.

The chain uses TRBV6-6 and TRBJ2-3, with TRBD2 identical over 7 bases. This CDR3 is built from 14 residues. V dropped 10 bases and J dropped 3; count of bases not matched to a gene: 10. The V gene's germline CDR1 is MNHNY and CDR2 SVGAGI (reference sequence). In DNA, the CDR3 is TGTGCCACCTGGGGGGGGACCTCGACAGATACGCAGTATTTT. Translated: CATWGGTSTDTQYF.

This clone appeared a single time. The chain uses TRBV28 and TRBJ2-7; 7 bases map to TRBD1. This CDR3 is built from 13 residues. CDR1 and CDR2 from the germline V gene are MDHEN and SYDVKM. The J segment lost 6 bases and the V segment lost 6 bases, leaving 8 bases of the junction unmatched. The CDR3 spells CASRQDRAREQYF. CDR3 DNA sequence: TGTGCCAGCAGACAAGACAGGGCTCGCGAGCAGTACTTC.

The CDR3 is CASSRQGGGSYEQYF. Here the CDR3 DNA reads TGTGCCAGCAGCCGACAAGGCGGAGGCTCCTACGAGCAGTACTTC. The rearrangement links TRBV7-3 to TRBJ2-7, with a weak D call TRBD2 (5 bases). Germline CDR1 SGHTA, CDR2 FQGTGA. The CDR3 covers 15 residues. Trimming took off 5 bases at V and 0 bases at J, with 14 bases between the two ends. Full variable domain (remainder filled in from reference TRBV7-3 and TRBJ2-7): GAGVSQTPSNKVTEKGKYVELRCDPISGHTALYWYRQSLGQGPEFLIYFQGTGAADDSGLPNDRFFAVRPEGSVSTLKIQRTERGDSAVYLCASSRQGGGSYEQYFGPGTRLTVT.

This chain joins TRBV7-3 and TRBJ1-2; D is possibly TRBD1 (5 bases). V dropped 5 bases and J dropped 4 bases, with 20 bases sitting between them. Germline V gene lookup returns CDR1 SGHTA and CDR2 FQGTGA. The CDR3 is 16 residues long. As DNA, the CDR3 is TGTGCCAGCAGCCCAAGGCTGTTTGACAGCTTCTATGGCTACACCTTC. Its translation is CASSPRLFDSFYGYTF.

This clone was recorded only once. The chain uses TRBV5-8 and TRBJ1-1; D not resolved. Germline CDR1 and CDR2: SGHTS and YDEGEE. The CDR3 spans 13 residues. V lost 4 bases and J 1 base, leaving 8 bases between the germline ends. As DNA, the CDR3 is TGTGCCAGCAGCCAAGAAAGGAACACTGAAGCTTTCTTT. The encoded protein is CASSQERNTEAFF.

The chain links TRBV5-6 to TRBJ2-5, with D tentatively TRBD1 (6 bases). Germline V gene data show CDR1 as SGHDT and CDR2 as YYEEEE. The ends were cut back, 2 bases at V and 2 bases at J, with 13 bases in the middle. The CDR3 extends over 15 amino acids. DNA for the CDR3: TGTGCCAGCAGCTTATTTGGGACACATCAAGAGACCCAGTACTTC. Its protein product is CASSLFGTHQETQYF.

The chain couples TRBV28 to TRBJ1-4; D unclear. Germline V gene sequence: CDR1 MDHEN, CDR2 SYDVKM. The CDR3 contains 14 residues. V lost 7 bases, J lost 8 bases, and 17 bases lay in between. The CDR3 region is CASTSGGIREKLFF. In nucleotides, the CDR3 is TGTGCCAGCACCTCGGGAGGCATCCGGGAAAAACTGTTTTTT.

The V and J genes are TRBV5-4 and TRBJ2-1; D gene uncertain. Germline V gene data show CDR1 as SGHNT and CDR2 as YYREEE (reference sequence). Trimming shortened V by 4 bases and J by 1 base, and 12 bases separated the two germline ends. There are 15 residues in the CDR3. In nucleotides, the CDR3 is TGTGCCAGCAGCCCCCGTAGTCGATCCTACAATGAGCAGTTCTTC. Protein: CASSPRSRSYNEQFF.

To note about this clone: The identical CDR3 is also encoded by other nucleotide sequences in the sample. The CDR3 reads CASSQVTGELFF. Written as DNA, the CDR3 is TGTGCCAGCAGCCAAGTAACCGGGGAGCTGTTTTTT. This sequence joins TRBV4-2 and TRBJ2-2; D gene ambiguous. V was cut by 1 base and J by 5 bases, with 2 bases left in between. The germline CDR1 and CDR2 sequences are LGHNA and YNFKEQ. The CDR3 is made up of 12 amino acids.

CDR3 coding DNA: TGTGCCAGCAGCTCGGGAGAGTACACTGAAGCTTTCTTT. Its translation: CASSSGEYTEAFF. The chain links TRBV7-6 to TRBJ1-1; D not certain. V was trimmed by 4 bases and J by 3 bases, leaving 9 bases between them. There are 13 residues in the CDR3. The V gene's germline CDR1 is SGHVS and CDR2 FNYEAQ.